This T cell receptor (beta chain) originates from a study of T cells in localized non-small cell lung cancer. Study-wide points: Turning up in adjacent lung were a median roughly 60 of the top 100 tumor clones. Because only a single region of the tumor was sequenced, heterogeneity remains possible. Elevated circulating T cell density in blood was associated with longer overall survival. Highest T cell clonality was seen in uninvolved adjacent lung, surpassing that measured in tumor.

Concerning this clone: Its antigen is not identified.

CDR1 is MDHEN, CDR2 SYDVKM, per germline. Trimming left V 2 bases short and J 3 bases short, with 13 bases between. The CDR3 sequence is 15 residues long. Profiled with immunoSEQ multiplex PCR; TCRdb holds only in-frame clones, not every one. This sample has about 33,000 clones, with roughly 87% found just once. The sequence derives from a man aged 40 to 70 with stage III lung adenocarcinoma. Specimen: peripheral blood mononuclear cells, collected before any cancer treatment. The chain recombines TRBV28 with TRBJ1-2; D ambiguous. The CDR3 DNA follows: TGTGCCAGCAGTTTAGACGGCAGGCTTCACTATGGCTACACCTTC. This translates into CASSLDGRLHYGYTF.